The clone carrying this T cell receptor (beta chain) was seen a few times. No antigen is known for it. It was with 60 Vbeta and 13 Jbeta primers that the PCR ran. Produced via immunoSEQ multiplex PCR; TCRdb's table is partial and in-frame only. The table has some 150,000 clones, more than 70% seen once. The CDR3 has 14 amino acids. The junction had 4 bases not matched to a gene; V was cut back by 8 bases and J by 5 bases. Germline V CDR1 and CDR2: SEHNR, FQNEAQ (reference sequence). This record belongs to a study of cytomegalovirus exposure and HLA in healthy donors. About the study: Most genotyped donors, 75% to 85% of more than 300, had Caucasian-associated genetic ancestry.

Broader study findings: Compared with the roughly 670-donor mean, an Asian-associated ancestry cluster reportedly had fewer N-insertions, according to a later analysis. Serostatus for CMV was the only available immune exposure information. In a later analysis, TCR beta V- and J-gene trimming showed a link to a missense DCLRE1C variant.

The source material was PBMCs. The rearrangement links TRBV7-9 to TRBJ1-6; 9 nucleotides line up with TRBD1. The receptor's source is a man in his forties in good health and CMV-seronegative. Written as DNA, the CDR3 is TGTGCCAGCTACCGGACAGGGGATAATTCACCCCTCCACTTT. It is translated as CASYRTGDNSPLHF.